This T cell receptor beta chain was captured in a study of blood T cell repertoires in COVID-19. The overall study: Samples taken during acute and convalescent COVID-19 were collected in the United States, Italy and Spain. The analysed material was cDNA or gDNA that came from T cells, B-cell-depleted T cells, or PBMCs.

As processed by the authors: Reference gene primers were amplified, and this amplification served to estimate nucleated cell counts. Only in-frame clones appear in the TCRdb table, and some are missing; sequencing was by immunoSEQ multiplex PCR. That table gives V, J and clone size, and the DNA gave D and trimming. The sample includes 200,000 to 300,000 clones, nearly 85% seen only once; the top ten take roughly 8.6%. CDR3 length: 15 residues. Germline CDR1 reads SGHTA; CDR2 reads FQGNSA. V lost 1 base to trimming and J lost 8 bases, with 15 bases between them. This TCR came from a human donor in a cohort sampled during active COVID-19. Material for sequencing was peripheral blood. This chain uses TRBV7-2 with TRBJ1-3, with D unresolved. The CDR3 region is CASSLGFGRIYTIYF. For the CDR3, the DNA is TGTGCCAGCAGCTTAGGTTTTGGCAGGATCTACACCATATATTTT.